This T cell receptor beta chain was obtained from a study of blood T cell repertoires in COVID-19. Authors' data handling: Reference gene primer amplification gave estimated nucleated cell counts. Generated by immunoSEQ multiplex PCR, the TCRdb table keeps only in-frame clones and is missing some. V and J calls and clone size follow that table, whereas D and trimming were derived from the DNA. Of 100,000 to 130,000 clones in the sample, about nine tenths were seen once. This clone was seen a single time. Germline lookup yields CDR1 SEHNR and CDR2 FQNEAQ (reference sequence). Trimming cost V 7 bases and J 2 bases; bases outside gene matches: 9. The CDR3 runs to 16 residues.

The rearrangement links TRBV7-9 to TRBJ2-3; 10 positions match TRBD2. The sequenced sample consisted of peripheral blood. The TCR originated in a man between 45 and 60 years old with active or convalescent COVID-19. CDR3 protein: CASTSQLAGYTDTQYF. In DNA, the CDR3 is TGTGCCAGCACCTCCCAACTAGCGGGATACACAGATACGCAGTATTTT.